The present T cell receptor (beta chain) was sequenced within a study of OX40 agonist ivuxolimab in advanced cancers. The table came from immunoSEQ multiplex PCR; TCRdb's copy has only in-frame clones and leaves some out. The sample yields tens of thousands of clones, roughly 87% seen once. Study observations and caveats: There were, on average, more expanded clones in CD8+ T cells than in CD4+.

Patients were ineligible given autoimmune disease history or systemic immunosuppression. Of note for this clone: Its antigen is unidentified.

Sequenced here: CD4+ or CD8+ T cells sorted from blood, sampled in a trial of the OX40 agonist ivuxolimab. This receptor was obtained from an adult with an advanced solid tumor such as melanoma, head and neck, liver or kidney cancer.

The CDR3 nucleotides read TGTGCCAGCAGCCAAGATCGGTCAGGGCAGAACTATGGCTACACCTTC. Translating gives CASSQDRSGQNYGYTF. The V and J genes are TRBV14 and TRBJ1-2, with D maybe TRBD1 (5 bases). Germline loops: CDR1 SGHDN, CDR2 FVKESK. Trimming removed 0 bases from V and 2 bases from J, with 13 bases in between. This CDR3 contains 16 residues.